Listed below are T cell receptor beta chains from one sample, sequenced in a study of CD8+ T cells in alopecia areata. Produced via immunoSEQ multiplex PCR; TCRdb's table is partial and in-frame only. This table holds 200,000 to 250,000 clones, around 57% found once. The sample here was CD4+ T cells sorted from blood, taken at week 4, from a patient treated with tofacitinib. The receptor source for this set is a human donor with alopecia areata. Each CDR3 is given with its conserved first and last residue. Fields, in order: J gene, clone size, V gene, D gene, CDR3 DNA, CDR3 protein. The D gene is left open where the match is weak. Clone size, where shown, is once, few, many, or a class for clones that have expanded.

j_call: TRBJ2-3; clone_size: -; v_call: TRBV29-1; d_call: TRBD1; cdr3_nt: TGCAGCGGAAGGGACAGTAACACAGATACGCAGTATTTT; cdr3_aa: CSGRDSNTDTQYF
j_call: TRBJ2-7; clone_size: -; v_call: TRBV5-1; d_call: -; cdr3_nt: TGCGCCAGCAGCTTGGGCGGGGCGATGGGCTCTGAGCAGTACTTC; cdr3_aa: CASSLGGAMGSEQYF
j_call: TRBJ2-7; clone_size: few; v_call: TRBV11-2; d_call: -; cdr3_nt: TGTGCCAGCAGCTTAGTACAGGAGCAGTACTTC; cdr3_aa: CASSLVQEQYF
j_call: TRBJ2-7; clone_size: -; v_call: TRBV5-6; d_call: -; cdr3_nt: TGTGCCAGCAGCTTGGAAGGACACCCAAACTACGAGCAGTACTTC; cdr3_aa: CASSLEGHPNYEQYF
j_call: TRBJ1-2; clone_size: -; v_call: TRBV29-1; d_call: TRBD1; cdr3_nt: TGCAGCGTTGCGGAGGGGGCGCGAGGGGGCTACACCTTC; cdr3_aa: CSVAEGARGGYTF
j_call: TRBJ1-1; clone_size: -; v_call: TRBV29-1; d_call: -; cdr3_nt: TGCAGCGTTGAGTTGAACACTGAAGCTTTCTTT; cdr3_aa: CSVELNTEAFF
j_call: TRBJ2-6; clone_size: -; v_call: TRBV12-5; d_call: -; cdr3_nt: TGTGCTTCTTCGGGGATCACTGGGGCCAACGTCCTGACTTTC; cdr3_aa: CASSGITGANVLTF
j_call: TRBJ2-7; clone_size: -; v_call: TRBV7-9; d_call: TRBD1; cdr3_nt: TGTGCCAGCAGCTTAGCGTCTCAGGGGGCGTGGGGGCAGTACTTC; cdr3_aa: CASSLASQGAWGQYF
j_call: TRBJ1-3; clone_size: few; v_call: TRBV18; d_call: -; cdr3_nt: TGTGCCAGCTCAGGTACAGCCGGAAACACCATATATTTT; cdr3_aa: CASSGTAGNTIYF
j_call: TRBJ2-5; clone_size: -; v_call: TRBV5-5; d_call: -; cdr3_nt: TGTGCCAGCAGCTTACGAGGTCAACAAAAAGAGACCCAGTACTTC; cdr3_aa: CASSLRGQQKETQYF
j_call: TRBJ2-6; clone_size: once; v_call: TRBV4-1; d_call: TRBD1; cdr3_nt: TGCGCCAGCAGCCAAGATTTGGAATCCGGGACAGGGCCCTCTGGGGCCAACGTCCTGACTTTC; cdr3_aa: CASSQDLESGTGPSGANVLTF
j_call: TRBJ2-7; clone_size: -; v_call: TRBV5-1; d_call: TRBD1; cdr3_nt: TGCGCCAGCAGCCATGACGGACAGGGGAACGAGCAGTACTTC; cdr3_aa: CASSHDGQGNEQYF
j_call: TRBJ2-7; clone_size: -; v_call: TRBV29-1; d_call: -; cdr3_nt: TGCAGCGCTGAGGGGCCCGGAGGAGCCGAGCAGTACTTC; cdr3_aa: CSAEGPGGAEQYF
j_call: TRBJ1-2; clone_size: -; v_call: TRBV7-9; d_call: -; cdr3_nt: TGTGCCAGCAGCCCCCTCCCCAGCGAAGGCTACACCTTC; cdr3_aa: CASSPLPSEGYTF
j_call: TRBJ2-7; clone_size: -; v_call: TRBV6-6; d_call: TRBD1; cdr3_nt: TGTGCCAGCAGGACTGCCGGGACAGCCAACTACGAGCAGTACTTC; cdr3_aa: CASRTAGTANYEQYF
j_call: TRBJ2-6; clone_size: -; v_call: TRBV5-6; d_call: -; cdr3_nt: TGTGCCAGCAGCTTGGAAGAGGTCTCTGGGGCCAACGTCCTGACTTTC; cdr3_aa: CASSLEEVSGANVLTF
j_call: TRBJ1-5; clone_size: -; v_call: TRBV29-1; d_call: -; cdr3_nt: TGCAGCGTTGGAGAGGGAGTGGATAGCAATCAGCCCCAGCATTTT; cdr3_aa: CSVGEGVDSNQPQHF
j_call: TRBJ1-2; clone_size: -; v_call: TRBV18; d_call: -; cdr3_nt: TGTGCCAGCTCACCGGGCTGGGACGACTATGGCTACACCTTC; cdr3_aa: CASSPGWDDYGYTF
j_call: TRBJ1-2; clone_size: -; v_call: TRBV4-1; d_call: -; cdr3_nt: TGCGCCAGCAGCCAAGAGTTCGCAGGGAACTATGGCTACACCTTC; cdr3_aa: CASSQEFAGNYGYTF
j_call: TRBJ2-5; clone_size: -; v_call: TRBV7-2; d_call: TRBD2; cdr3_nt: TGTGCCAGCAGCCCCGCGTGGCTAGCGGGGGGTGGGGAGACCCAGTACTTC; cdr3_aa: CASSPAWLAGGGETQYF
j_call: TRBJ2-3; clone_size: -; v_call: TRBV19; d_call: -; cdr3_nt: TGTGCCAGTAGTAAACCCCCAGGAGATACGCAGTATTTT; cdr3_aa: CASSKPPGDTQYF
j_call: TRBJ2-3; clone_size: few; v_call: TRBV10-3; d_call: -; cdr3_nt: TGTGCCATCAGTGAGTCCCGGACAGAGATCACAGATACGCAGTATTTT; cdr3_aa: CAISESRTEITDTQYF
j_call: TRBJ1-1; clone_size: -; v_call: TRBV7-9; d_call: -; cdr3_nt: TGTGCCAGCAGCTTAGAATCACTCAGGAACACTGAAGCTTTCTTT; cdr3_aa: CASSLESLRNTEAFF
j_call: TRBJ2-1; clone_size: -; v_call: TRBV9; d_call: TRBD2; cdr3_nt: TGTGCCAGCAGCCCGGGGACTAGCGTGTATGGTGAGCAGTTCTTC; cdr3_aa: CASSPGTSVYGEQFF
j_call: TRBJ1-1; clone_size: few; v_call: TRBV5-4; d_call: -; cdr3_nt: TGTGCCAGCAGCTTGATTCTATCCCCGAACACTGAAGCTTTCTTT; cdr3_aa: CASSLILSPNTEAFF
j_call: TRBJ2-1; clone_size: -; v_call: TRBV5-1; d_call: TRBD2; cdr3_nt: TGCGCCAGCAGCTTACCCGGGACTAGCAACAATGAGCAGTTCTTC; cdr3_aa: CASSLPGTSNNEQFF
j_call: TRBJ2-4; clone_size: -; v_call: TRBV7-9; d_call: TRBD1; cdr3_nt: TGTGCCAGCGGCCGACAGGGATCCCAAAACATTCAGTACTTC; cdr3_aa: CASGRQGSQNIQYF
j_call: TRBJ2-7; clone_size: -; v_call: TRBV7-2; d_call: -; cdr3_nt: TGTGCCAGCAGCAGCCGACAGGCCCTCTCCTACGAGCAGTACTTC; cdr3_aa: CASSSRQALSYEQYF
j_call: TRBJ1-1; clone_size: -; v_call: TRBV6-1; d_call: -; cdr3_nt: TGTGCCAGCAGTGAGTCAAACAGGTTGGGGGCTTTCTTT; cdr3_aa: CASSESNRLGAFF
j_call: TRBJ2-3; clone_size: few; v_call: TRBV6-1; d_call: TRBD2; cdr3_nt: TGTGCCAGCAGTGGAGGACTAGCGGGGGGCACAGATACGCAGTATTTT; cdr3_aa: CASSGGLAGGTDTQYF
j_call: TRBJ1-1; clone_size: -; v_call: TRBV4-3; d_call: -; cdr3_nt: TGCGCCAGCAGCCAAGATCAAAGGATAAACACTGAAGCTTTCTTT; cdr3_aa: CASSQDQRINTEAFF
j_call: TRBJ1-2; clone_size: -; v_call: TRBV30; d_call: -; cdr3_nt: TGTGCCTGGAGTATTCAGATGGTTGGCTACACCTTC; cdr3_aa: CAWSIQMVGYTF
j_call: TRBJ2-5; clone_size: -; v_call: TRBV9; d_call: TRBD2; cdr3_nt: TGTGCCAGCAGCGTCGGGACTATGAGCGAGACCCAGTACTTC; cdr3_aa: CASSVGTMSETQYF
j_call: TRBJ1-4; clone_size: -; v_call: TRBV29-1; d_call: -; cdr3_nt: TGCAGCGTCGGCTCACCAGCAACTAATGAAAAACTGTTTTTT; cdr3_aa: CSVGSPATNEKLFF
j_call: TRBJ2-2; clone_size: -; v_call: TRBV13; d_call: -; cdr3_nt: TGTGCCAGCAGCTTAATTAACACCGGGGAGCTGTTTTTT; cdr3_aa: CASSLINTGELFF
j_call: TRBJ2-2; clone_size: -; v_call: TRBV5-4; d_call: -; cdr3_nt: TGTGCCAGCAGCTTGGCGGCCAGCCGCACCGGGGAGCTGTTTTTT; cdr3_aa: CASSLAASRTGELFF
j_call: TRBJ2-7; clone_size: -; v_call: TRBV9; d_call: TRBD1; cdr3_nt: TGTGCCAGCAGCGCCGGACAGGGCCGATTCGAGCAGTACTTC; cdr3_aa: CASSAGQGRFEQYF
j_call: TRBJ2-7; clone_size: -; v_call: TRBV6-6; d_call: -; cdr3_nt: TGTGCCAGCGGCACAAGCGGGTTGGTCTACGAGCAGTACTTC; cdr3_aa: CASGTSGLVYEQYF
j_call: TRBJ2-4; clone_size: -; v_call: TRBV30; d_call: TRBD2; cdr3_nt: TGTGCCTGGGCTGTCGGGGGGGCCAAAAACATTCAGTACTTC; cdr3_aa: CAWAVGGAKNIQYF
j_call: TRBJ1-2; clone_size: -; v_call: TRBV12-5; d_call: -; cdr3_nt: TGTGCTAGTGCGGAGGGTAACTATGGCTACACCTTC; cdr3_aa: CASAEGNYGYTF